The present TCR beta chain was sequenced within a study of CD8+ T cells in alopecia areata. Whole-study context: Tofacitinib administration to treated patients was oral, at 5 to 10 mg twice daily. A 6-month period off drug followed tofacitinib, which lasted 6 to 18 months.

The CDR3 has 14 residues. Trimming removed 2 bases at V and 4 bases at J, with 9 bases between. The germline gives CDR1 MNHEY, CDR2 SMNVEV (reference sequence). RNA extraction and reverse transcription yielded cDNA as sequencing template. TCRdb's copy holds only in-frame clones and misses some; the assay was immunoSEQ multiplex PCR. The sample has under 300,000 clones; under 70% are singletons. Study-wide results and limits: Affected scalp, especially in alopecia totalis/universalis, had a higher clonality than normal scalp did.

With regard to this clone: Its antigen remains unknown.

V and J are TRBV27 and TRBJ2-1; D might be TRBD2 (6 bases). This TCR came from a human donor with alopecia areata. Sequences were derived from CD4+ T cells sorted from blood, sampled at week 0. DNA of the CDR3: TGTGCCAGCAGTTTAGATGGGACTTACAATGAGCAGTTCTTC. The encoded protein is CASSLDGTYNEQFF.